This TCR beta chain came from a study of shared clonotypes between healthy human individuals. Study-wide findings and caveats: Clonotype sharing among donors was thought likely to change with sequencing depth.

Clones were read by immunoSEQ multiplex PCR, and TCRdb kept only the in-frame ones, dropping some. Altogether some 1 million clones are present, roughly 80% being singletons, with the ten largest covering 1.4% to 1.5%. Worth noting for this clone: Its antigen is as yet unknown.

CDR3 size: 17 residues. V lost 2 bases, J lost 0 bases, and 14 bases lay in between. Germline-derived CDR1 and CDR2 are MNHNS and SASEGT. The chain combines TRBV6-1 with TRBJ1-3, with no clear D. Material: memory CD4+ T cells sorted from blood. Specified subset: CD45RA-negative fraction. The sequence was collected from a man aged 18 to 35 in good health. The DNA of the CDR3 is TGTGCCAGCAGTGAAATCCACCTAGGCCGCTCTGGAAACACCATATATTTT. Encoded protein: CASSEIHLGRSGNTIYF.